The sample holds many counts of the clone carrying this T cell receptor beta chain. Antigen: not known. The entry originates in a study of T cells in Graves' hyperthyroidism and ophthalmopathy. For the study at large: The authors collected peripheral blood at initial diagnosis, before any treatment. General study findings and limits: Blood shared most expanded thyroid clonotypes above 0.001.

Patients were excluded because of uncontrolled infection, other autoimmune disease, pregnancy or lactation. Clinical symptoms, serum thyroxine, TRAb, thyroid ultrasound and orbital computed tomography established diagnosis. Template material for amplifying TCR beta CDR3 regions consisted of RNA transcripts. An initial round of RT-PCR targeting the TCR CDR3 relied on the HTBI primer set. TCRdb redid the calling of the multiplex PCR reads with MiXCR, one entry per CDR3 protein. The profile shows hundreds of thousands of distinct CDR3 sequences, 15% to 20% of them singletons. The clonotype originates from a woman aged 18-35 years with Graves' hyperthyroidism. The sequenced sample was blood.

CDR3 loop: CSVETSGNDYNEQFF. The CDR3 DNA reads TGCAGCGTTGAGACTAGCGGGAATGATTACAATGAGCAGTTCTTC. The chain uses TRBV29-1 and TRBJ2-1; 11 nucleotides match TRBD2. J lost 4 bases, V lost 3 bases, and 5 bases had no gene match. Germline loops: CDR1 SQVTM, CDR2 ANQGSEA. The CDR3 is made up of 15 amino acids.